The sequence of this T cell receptor beta chain was determined in a study of T cell responses to AZD1222 COVID-19 vaccine. Profiling relied on immunoSEQ multiplex PCR, and the TCRdb table lists in-frame clones only, not all of them. The table includes around 180,000 clones, 85% to 95% detected once. The sequence was obtained from an adult in good health. The sequencing used peripheral blood, collected on day 0 of AZD1222 vaccination.

CDR3 DNA: TGTGCCAGCAGCTTAAAATACCCGGACAGTCCTAACAATGAGCAGTTCTTC. It specifies CASSLKYPDSPNNEQFF. The chain recombines TRBV5-5 with TRBJ2-1, with a weak D call TRBD1 (6 bases). V was trimmed by 2 bases and J by 5 bases, leaving 20 bases between them. Germline V CDR1 and CDR2: SGHKS, YYEKEE (reference sequence). The CDR3 spans 17 residues.